This TCR beta chain was captured by sequencing in a study of blood T cell repertoires in COVID-19. As for the study in general: The analysed material was cDNA or gDNA that came from T cells, B-cell-depleted T cells, or PBMCs.

In the authors' methods: Using reference gene primer amplification, nucleated cell counts were estimated. Clones were sequenced by immunoSEQ multiplex PCR, and TCRdb holds only the in-frame ones, with some missing. The DNA gave D and trimming, while V, J and clone size come from that table. The table shows 220,000 or so clones, with roughly 79% occurring only once. V lost 6 bases to trimming and J lost 9 bases, with 14 bases between them. The CDR3 runs to 12 residues. The source of this sequence is a woman at least 80 years old with acute or convalescent COVID-19. Sequences were obtained from peripheral blood. The chain employs TRBV12-3 or TRBV12-4 and TRBJ1-2; D gene unclear. DNA of the CDR3: TGTGCCAGCAGCCCTAATTCTCTGAGCTACACCTTC. Protein sequence: CASSPNSLSYTF.